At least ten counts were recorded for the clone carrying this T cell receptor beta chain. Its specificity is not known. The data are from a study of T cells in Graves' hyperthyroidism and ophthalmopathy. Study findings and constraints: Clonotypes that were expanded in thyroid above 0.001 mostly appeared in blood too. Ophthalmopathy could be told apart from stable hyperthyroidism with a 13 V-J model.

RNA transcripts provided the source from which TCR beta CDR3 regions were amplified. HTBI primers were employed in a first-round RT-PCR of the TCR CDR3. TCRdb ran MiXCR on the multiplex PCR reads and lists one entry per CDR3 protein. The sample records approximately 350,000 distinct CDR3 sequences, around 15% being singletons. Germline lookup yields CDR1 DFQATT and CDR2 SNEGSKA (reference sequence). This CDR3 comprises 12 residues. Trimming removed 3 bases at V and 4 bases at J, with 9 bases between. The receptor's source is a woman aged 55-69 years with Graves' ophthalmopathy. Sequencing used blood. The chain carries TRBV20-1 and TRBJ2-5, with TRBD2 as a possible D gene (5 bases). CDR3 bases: TGCAGTGCTAGTAGACTAAGAGAGACCCAGTACTTC. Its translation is CSASRLRETQYF.